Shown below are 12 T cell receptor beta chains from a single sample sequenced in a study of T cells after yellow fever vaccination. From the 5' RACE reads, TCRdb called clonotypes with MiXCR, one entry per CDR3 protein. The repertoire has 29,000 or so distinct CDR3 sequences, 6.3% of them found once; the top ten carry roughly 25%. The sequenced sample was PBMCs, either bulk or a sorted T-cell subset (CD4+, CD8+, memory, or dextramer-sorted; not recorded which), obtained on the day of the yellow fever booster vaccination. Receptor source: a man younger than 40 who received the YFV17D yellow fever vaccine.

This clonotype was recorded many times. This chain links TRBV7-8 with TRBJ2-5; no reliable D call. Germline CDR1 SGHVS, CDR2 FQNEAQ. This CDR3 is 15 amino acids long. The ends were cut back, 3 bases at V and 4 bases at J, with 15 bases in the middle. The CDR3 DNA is TGTGCCAGCAGCTTGGGCAGCGCAAAGGTAGAGACCCAGTACTTC. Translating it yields CASSLGSAKVETQYF.

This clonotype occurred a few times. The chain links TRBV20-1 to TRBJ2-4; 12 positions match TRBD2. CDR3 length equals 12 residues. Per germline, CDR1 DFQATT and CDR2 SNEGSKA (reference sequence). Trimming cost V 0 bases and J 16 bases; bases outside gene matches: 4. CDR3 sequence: CSARDGLAGLYF. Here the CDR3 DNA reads TGCAGTGCTAGAGACGGACTAGCGGGACTATACTTC.

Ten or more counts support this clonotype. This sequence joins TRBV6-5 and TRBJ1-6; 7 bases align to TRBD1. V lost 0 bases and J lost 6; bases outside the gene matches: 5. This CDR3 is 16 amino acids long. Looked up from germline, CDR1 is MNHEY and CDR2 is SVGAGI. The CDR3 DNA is TGTGCCAGCAGTTACTCGACGGGACAGATTAATTCACCCCTCCACTTT. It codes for CASSYSTGQINSPLHF.

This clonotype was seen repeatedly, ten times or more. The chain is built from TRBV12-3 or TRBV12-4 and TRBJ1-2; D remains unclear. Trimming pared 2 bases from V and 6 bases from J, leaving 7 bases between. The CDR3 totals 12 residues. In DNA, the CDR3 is TGTGCCAGCAGTTTATGGGATGATGGCTACACCTTC. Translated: CASSLWDDGYTF.

Written as DNA, the CDR3 is TGCGCCAGCAGCCAAGCCTCTGGAGTGGGTGAGCAGTTCTTC. This sequence encodes CASSQASGVGEQFF. The rearrangement links TRBV4-3 to TRBJ2-1; D unresolved. V was trimmed by 1 base and J by 9 bases, leaving 13 bases between them. Germline-derived CDR1 and CDR2 are LGHNA and YSLEER. The CDR3 sequence is 14 residues long.

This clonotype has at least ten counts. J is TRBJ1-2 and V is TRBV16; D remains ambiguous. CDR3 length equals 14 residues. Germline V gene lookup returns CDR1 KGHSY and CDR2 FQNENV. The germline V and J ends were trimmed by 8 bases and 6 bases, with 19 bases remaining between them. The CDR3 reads CASAKTLPSDGYTF. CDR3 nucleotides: TGTGCCAGCGCCAAGACCCTCCCTTCGGATGGCTACACCTTC.

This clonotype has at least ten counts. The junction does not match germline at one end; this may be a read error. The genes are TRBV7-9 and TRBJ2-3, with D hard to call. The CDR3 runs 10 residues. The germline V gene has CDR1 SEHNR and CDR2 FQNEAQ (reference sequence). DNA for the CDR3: TGTGCCAGCAGCATAGATACGCAGTATTTT. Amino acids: CASSIDTQYF.

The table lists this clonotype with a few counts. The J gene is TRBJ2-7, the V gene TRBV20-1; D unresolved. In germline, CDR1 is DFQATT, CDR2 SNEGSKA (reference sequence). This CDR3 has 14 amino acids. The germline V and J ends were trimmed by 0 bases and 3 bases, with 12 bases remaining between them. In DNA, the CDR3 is TGCAGTGCTAGAGATCCTCAGAAACTCTACGAGCAGTACTTC. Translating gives CSARDPQKLYEQYF.

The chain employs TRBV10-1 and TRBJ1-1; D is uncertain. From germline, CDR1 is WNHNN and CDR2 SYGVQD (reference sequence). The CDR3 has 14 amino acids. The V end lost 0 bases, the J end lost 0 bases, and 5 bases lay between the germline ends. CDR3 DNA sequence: TGCGCCAGCAGTGAGTCGGGTATGAACACTGAAGCTTTCTTT. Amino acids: CASSESGMNTEAFF.

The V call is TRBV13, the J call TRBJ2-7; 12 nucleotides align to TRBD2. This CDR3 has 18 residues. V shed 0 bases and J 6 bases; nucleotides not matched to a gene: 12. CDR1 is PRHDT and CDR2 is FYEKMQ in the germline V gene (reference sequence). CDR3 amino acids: CASSLGGASGRARSEQYF. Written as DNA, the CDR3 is TGTGCCAGCAGCTTAGGTGGGGCTAGCGGGAGGGCCCGATCCGAGCAGTACTTC.

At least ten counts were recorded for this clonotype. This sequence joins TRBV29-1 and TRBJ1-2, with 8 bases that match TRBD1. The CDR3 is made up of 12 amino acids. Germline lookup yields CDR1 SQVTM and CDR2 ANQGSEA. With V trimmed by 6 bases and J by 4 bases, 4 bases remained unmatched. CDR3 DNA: TGCAGCGTCGGACAGGGTAGCTATGGCTACACCTTC. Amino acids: CSVGQGSYGYTF.

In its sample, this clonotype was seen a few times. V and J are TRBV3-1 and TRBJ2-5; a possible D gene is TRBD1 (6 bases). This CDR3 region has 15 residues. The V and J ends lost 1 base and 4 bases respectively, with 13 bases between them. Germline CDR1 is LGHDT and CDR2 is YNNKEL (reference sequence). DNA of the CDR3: TGTGCCAGCAGCCAAGGTATAGGGGGAGCAGAGACCCAGTACTTC. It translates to CASSQGIGGAETQYF.